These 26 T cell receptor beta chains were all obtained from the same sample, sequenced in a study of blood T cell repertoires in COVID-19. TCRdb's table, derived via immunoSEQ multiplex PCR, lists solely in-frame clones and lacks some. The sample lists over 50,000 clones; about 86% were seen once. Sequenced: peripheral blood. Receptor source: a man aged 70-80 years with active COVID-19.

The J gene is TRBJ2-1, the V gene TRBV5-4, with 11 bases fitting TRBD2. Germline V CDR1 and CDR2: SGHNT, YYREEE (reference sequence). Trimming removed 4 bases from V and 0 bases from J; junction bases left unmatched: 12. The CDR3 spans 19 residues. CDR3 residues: CASSPSGTSGLSSYNEQFF. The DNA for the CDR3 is TGTGCCAGCAGCCCGTCCGGGACTAGCGGTCTGAGCTCCTACAATGAGCAGTTCTTC.

CDR3 nucleotides: TGTGCCAGCAGCCTGACAGGAACGTTCTCTGGAAACACCATATATTTT. Translating gives CASSLTGTFSGNTIYF. The chain has TRBV6-6 and TRBJ1-3, with D possibly matching TRBD1 (6 bases). This CDR3 spans 16 amino acids. V lost 6 bases and J 0 bases, leaving 15 bases between the germline ends. The germline gives CDR1 MNHNY, CDR2 SVGAGI (reference sequence).

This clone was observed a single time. Here the CDR3 DNA reads TGTGCCAGCAGCGGGACAGGGATGAACACTGAAGCTTTCTTT. Translating gives CASSGTGMNTEAFF. The chain couples TRBV9 to TRBJ1-1; TRBD1 matches 8 bases. The length of the CDR3 is 14 residues. Unmatched junction bases numbered 1, after V lost 3 bases and J lost 0 bases. The germline CDR1 and CDR2 sequences are SGDLS and YYNGEE.

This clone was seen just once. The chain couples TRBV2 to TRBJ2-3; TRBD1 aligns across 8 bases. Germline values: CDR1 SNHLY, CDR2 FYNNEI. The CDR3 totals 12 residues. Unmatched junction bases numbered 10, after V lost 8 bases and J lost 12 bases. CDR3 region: CASSLTGVSQYF. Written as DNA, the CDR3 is TGTGCCAGCTCCCTGACAGGGGTGTCTCAGTATTTT. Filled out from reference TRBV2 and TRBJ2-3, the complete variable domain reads EPEVTQTPSHQVTQMGQEVILRCVPISNHLYFYWYRQILGQKVEFLVSFYNNEISEKSEIFDDQFSVERPDGSNFTLKIRSTKLEDSAMYFCASSLTGVSQYFGPGTRLTVL.

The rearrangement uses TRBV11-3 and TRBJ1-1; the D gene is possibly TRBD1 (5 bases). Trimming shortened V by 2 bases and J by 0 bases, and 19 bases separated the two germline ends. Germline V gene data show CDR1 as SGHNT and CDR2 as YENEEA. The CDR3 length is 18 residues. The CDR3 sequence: CASSLPIPVGGLNTEAFF. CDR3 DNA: TGTGCCAGCAGCTTACCAATACCCGTGGGGGGACTGAACACTGAAGCTTTCTTT.

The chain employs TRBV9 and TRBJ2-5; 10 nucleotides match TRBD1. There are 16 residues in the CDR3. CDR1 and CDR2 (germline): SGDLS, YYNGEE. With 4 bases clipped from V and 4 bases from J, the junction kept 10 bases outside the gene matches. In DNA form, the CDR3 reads TGTGCCAGCAGCCCCCGGGACAGGGGTTTTGGAGAGACCCAGTACTTC. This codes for CASSPRDRGFGETQYF.

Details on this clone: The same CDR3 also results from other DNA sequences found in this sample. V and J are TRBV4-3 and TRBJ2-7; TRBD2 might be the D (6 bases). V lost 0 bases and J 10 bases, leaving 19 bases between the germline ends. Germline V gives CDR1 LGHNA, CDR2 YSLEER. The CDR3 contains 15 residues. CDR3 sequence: CASSQEEGGGGEQYF. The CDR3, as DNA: TGCGCCAGCAGCCAAGAGGAGGGAGGAGGAGGTGAACAGTACTTC.

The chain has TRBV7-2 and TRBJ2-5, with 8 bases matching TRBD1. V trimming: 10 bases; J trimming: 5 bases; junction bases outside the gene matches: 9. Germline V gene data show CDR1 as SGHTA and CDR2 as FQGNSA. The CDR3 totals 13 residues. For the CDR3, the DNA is TGTGCCACCCGACGGACAGGGCAGGAGACCCAGTACTTC. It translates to CATRRTGQETQYF.

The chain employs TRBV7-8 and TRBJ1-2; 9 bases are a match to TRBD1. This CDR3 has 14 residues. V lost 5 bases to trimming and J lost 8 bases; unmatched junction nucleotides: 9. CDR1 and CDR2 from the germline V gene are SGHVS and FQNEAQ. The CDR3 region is CASSPTGTGNGYTF. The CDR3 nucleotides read TGTGCCAGCAGCCCGACCGGGACAGGGAACGGCTACACCTTC.

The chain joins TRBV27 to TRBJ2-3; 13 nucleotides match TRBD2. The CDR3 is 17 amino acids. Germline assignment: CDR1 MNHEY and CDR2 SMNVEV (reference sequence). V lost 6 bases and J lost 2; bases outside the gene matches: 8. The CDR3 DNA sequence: TGTGCCAGCAGCCTAGGGACTAGCGGGGATTACACAGATACGCAGTATTTT. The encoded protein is CASSLGTSGDYTDTQYF.

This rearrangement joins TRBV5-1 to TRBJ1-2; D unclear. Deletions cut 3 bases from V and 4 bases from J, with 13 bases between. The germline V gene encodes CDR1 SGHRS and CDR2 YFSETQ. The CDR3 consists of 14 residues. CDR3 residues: CASSSLPGSYGYTF. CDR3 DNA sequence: TGCGCCAGCAGCTCACTGCCCGGGAGCTATGGCTACACCTTC.

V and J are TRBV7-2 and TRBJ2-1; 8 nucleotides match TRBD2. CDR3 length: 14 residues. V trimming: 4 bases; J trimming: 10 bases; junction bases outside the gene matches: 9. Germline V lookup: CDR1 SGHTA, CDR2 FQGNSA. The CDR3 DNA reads TGTGCCAGCAGCTCATCGGGACTAGATGCCGAGCAGTTCTTC. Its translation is CASSSSGLDAEQFF.

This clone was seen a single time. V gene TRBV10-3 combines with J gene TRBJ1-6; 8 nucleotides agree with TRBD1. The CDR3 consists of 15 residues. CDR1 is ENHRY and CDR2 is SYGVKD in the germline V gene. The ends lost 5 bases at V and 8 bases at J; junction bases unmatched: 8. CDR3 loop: CAISRGQVKDSPLHF. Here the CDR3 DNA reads TGTGCCATCAGTCGGGGACAGGTAAAGGATTCACCCCTCCACTTT.

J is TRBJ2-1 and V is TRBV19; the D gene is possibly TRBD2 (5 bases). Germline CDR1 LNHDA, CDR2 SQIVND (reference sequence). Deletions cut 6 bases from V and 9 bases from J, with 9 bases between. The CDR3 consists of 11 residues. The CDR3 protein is CASSRTSEQFF. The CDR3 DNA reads TGTGCCAGTAGCCGAACTAGTGAGCAGTTCTTC.

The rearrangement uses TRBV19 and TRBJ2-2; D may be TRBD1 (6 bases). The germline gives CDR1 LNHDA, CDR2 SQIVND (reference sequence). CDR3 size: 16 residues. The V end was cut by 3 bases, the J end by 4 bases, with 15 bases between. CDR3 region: CASSIPTGSATGELFF. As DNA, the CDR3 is TGTGCCAGTAGTATCCCGACAGGTTCGGCCACCGGGGAGCTGTTTTTT.

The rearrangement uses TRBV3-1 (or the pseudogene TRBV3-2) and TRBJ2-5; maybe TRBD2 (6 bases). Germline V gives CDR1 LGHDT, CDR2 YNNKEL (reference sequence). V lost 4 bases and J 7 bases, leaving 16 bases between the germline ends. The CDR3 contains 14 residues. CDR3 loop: CASSPGGAVRTQYF. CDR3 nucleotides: TGTGCCAGCAGCCCCGGGGGTGCCGTGAGGACCCAGTACTTC.

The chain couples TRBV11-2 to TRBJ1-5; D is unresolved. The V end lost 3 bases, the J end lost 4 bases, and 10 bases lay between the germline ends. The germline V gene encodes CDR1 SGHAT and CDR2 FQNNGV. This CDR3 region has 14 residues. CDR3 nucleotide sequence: TGTGCCAGCAGCTTTTCCGGAGGGAATCAGCCCCAGCATTTT. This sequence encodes CASSFSGGNQPQHF.

CDR3: CASNRGAPGQPQHF. The CDR3 DNA reads as TGTGCCAGTAATCGGGGGGCGCCGGGCCAGCCCCAGCATTTT. V usage is TRBV19 and J usage is TRBJ1-5, with D possibly TRBD1 on 6 matching bases. CDR1 is LNHDA and CDR2 is SQIVND in the germline V gene (reference sequence). Between the trimmed V and J ends, which lost 7 bases and 7 bases, there was a span of 17 bases. This CDR3 is built from 14 residues.

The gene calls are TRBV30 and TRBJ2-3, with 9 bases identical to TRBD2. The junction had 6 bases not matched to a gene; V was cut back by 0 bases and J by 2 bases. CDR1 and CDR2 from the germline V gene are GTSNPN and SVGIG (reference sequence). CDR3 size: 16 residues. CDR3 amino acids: CAWSVPGGGATDTQYF. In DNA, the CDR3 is TGTGCCTGGAGTGTACCCGGCGGGGGGGCCACAGATACGCAGTATTTT. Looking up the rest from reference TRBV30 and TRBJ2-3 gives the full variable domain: SQTIHQWPATLVQPVGSPLSLECTVEGTSNPNLYWYRQAAGRGLQLLFYSVGIGQISSEVPQNLSASRPQDRQFILSSKKLLLSDSGFYLCAWSVPGGGATDTQYFGPGTRLTVL.

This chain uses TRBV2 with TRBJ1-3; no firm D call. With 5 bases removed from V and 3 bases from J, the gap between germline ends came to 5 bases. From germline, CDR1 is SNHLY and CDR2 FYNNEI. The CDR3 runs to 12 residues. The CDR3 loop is CASSTDGNTIYF. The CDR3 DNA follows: TGTGCCAGCAGTACAGATGGAAACACCATATATTTT.

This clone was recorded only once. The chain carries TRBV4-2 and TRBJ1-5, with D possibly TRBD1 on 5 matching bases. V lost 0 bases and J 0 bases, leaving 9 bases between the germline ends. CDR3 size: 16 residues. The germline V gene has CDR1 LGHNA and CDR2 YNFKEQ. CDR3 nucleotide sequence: TGTGCCAGCAGCCAAGAGGGGGGTCATAGCAATCAGCCCCAGCATTTT. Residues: CASSQEGGHSNQPQHF.

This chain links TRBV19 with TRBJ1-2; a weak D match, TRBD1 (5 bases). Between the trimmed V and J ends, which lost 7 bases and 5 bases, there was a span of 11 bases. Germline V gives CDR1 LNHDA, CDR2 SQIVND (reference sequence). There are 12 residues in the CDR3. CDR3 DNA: TGTGCCAGTAATGACAGACCTTATGGCTACACCTTC. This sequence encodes CASNDRPYGYTF.

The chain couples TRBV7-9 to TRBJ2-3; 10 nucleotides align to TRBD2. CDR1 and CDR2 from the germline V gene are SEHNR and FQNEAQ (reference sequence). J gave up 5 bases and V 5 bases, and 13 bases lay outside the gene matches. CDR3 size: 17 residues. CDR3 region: CASSPHQASGGGDTQYF. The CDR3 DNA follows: TGTGCCAGCAGCCCGCACCAGGCCAGCGGGGGGGGAGATACGCAGTATTTT.

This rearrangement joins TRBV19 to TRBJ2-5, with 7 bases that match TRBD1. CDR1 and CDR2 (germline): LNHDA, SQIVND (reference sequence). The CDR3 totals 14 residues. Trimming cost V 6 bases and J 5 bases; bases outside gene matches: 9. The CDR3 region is CASSQDRRRETQYF. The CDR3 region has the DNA TGTGCCAGTAGCCAGGACAGGAGGAGGGAGACCCAGTACTTC.

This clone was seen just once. The CDR3 sequence is CASSLWTGGPSGQYF. The CDR3 DNA is TGCGCCAGCAGCCTGTGGACAGGCGGGCCAAGCGGGCAGTACTTC. The V call is TRBV4-3, the J call TRBJ2-7; 7 nucleotides agree with TRBD1. CDR3 length equals 15 residues. J was trimmed by 9 bases and V by 4 bases; bases with no gene match: 15. Germline assignment: CDR1 LGHNA and CDR2 YSLEER.

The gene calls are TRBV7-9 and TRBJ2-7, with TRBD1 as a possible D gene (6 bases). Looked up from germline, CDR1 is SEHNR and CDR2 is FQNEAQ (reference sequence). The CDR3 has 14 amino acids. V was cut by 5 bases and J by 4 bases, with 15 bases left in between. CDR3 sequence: CASSASRDIYEQYF. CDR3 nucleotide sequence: TGTGCCAGCAGCGCGTCCCGGGACATATACGAGCAGTACTTC.